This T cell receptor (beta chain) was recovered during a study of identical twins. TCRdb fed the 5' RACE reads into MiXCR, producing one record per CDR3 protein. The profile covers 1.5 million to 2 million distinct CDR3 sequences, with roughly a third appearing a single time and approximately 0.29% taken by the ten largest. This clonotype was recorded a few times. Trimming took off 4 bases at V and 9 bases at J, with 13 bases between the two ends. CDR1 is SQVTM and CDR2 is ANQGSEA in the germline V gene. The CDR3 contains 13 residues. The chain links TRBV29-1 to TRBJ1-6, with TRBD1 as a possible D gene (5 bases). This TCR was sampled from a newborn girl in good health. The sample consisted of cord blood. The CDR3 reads CSVAGTRGSPLHF. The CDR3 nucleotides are TGCAGCGTTGCCGGGACTAGGGGTTCACCCCTCCACTTT.